These 24 T cell receptor beta chains were all obtained from the same sample, sequenced in a study of blood T cells in healthy people across ages. The second PCR ran about 7 to 12 cycles with a sample-barcoded 5' primer and J-beta primers. TCRdb independently ran MiXCR on the 5' RACE reads; one entry per CDR3 protein. In the table there are some 290,000 distinct CDR3 sequences, roughly 27% of which are singletons. Sequenced: blood. These receptors originate from a woman aged 65 to 85 in good health.

This clonotype was seen more than once but under ten times. The genes are TRBV3-1 and TRBJ1-1; D might be TRBD1 (5 bases). This CDR3 is built from 14 residues. Germline assignment: CDR1 LGHDT and CDR2 YNNKEL (reference sequence). V dropped 3 bases and J dropped 5 bases, with 13 bases sitting between them. CDR3: CASSHGVGGTEAFF. In DNA, the CDR3 is TGTGCCAGCAGCCATGGCGTGGGGGGTACTGAAGCTTTCTTT.

This chain joins TRBV20-1 and TRBJ2-1, with D perhaps TRBD2 (6 bases). Between the trimmed V and J ends, which lost 6 bases and 10 bases, there was a span of 10 bases. Germline V CDR1 and CDR2: DFQATT, SNEGSKA (reference sequence). The CDR3 is 10 amino acids. The CDR3 DNA follows: TGCAGTGCCTTTACTAGCGAGCAGTTCTTC. It yields the protein CSAFTSEQFF.

The chain couples TRBV20-1 to TRBJ2-3; 13 positions agree with TRBD2. Germline loops: CDR1 DFQATT, CDR2 SNEGSKA (reference sequence). CDR3 size: 14 residues. V lost 5 bases to trimming and J lost 8 bases; unmatched junction nucleotides: 7. The CDR3 coding sequence is TGCAGTGCTGGAAAACTAGCGGGAGGGTCTACGCAGTATTTT. Its protein product is CSAGKLAGGSTQYF.

The chain uses TRBV4-3 and TRBJ1-2; TRBD1 aligns across 7 bases. The V segment lost 0 bases and the J segment 4 bases; nucleotides outside the gene matches: 11. The CDR3 covers 17 residues. Germline V gives CDR1 LGHNA, CDR2 YSLEER. The CDR3, as DNA: TGCGCCAGCAGCCAAGAAAGATTTACGGGACAGCCCTATGGCTACACCTTC. Its protein product is CASSQERFTGQPYGYTF.

This clonotype has ten or more counts. The V and J genes are TRBV20-1 and TRBJ2-1; a possible D gene is TRBD2 (6 bases). The V end lost 3 bases, the J end lost 3 bases, and 15 bases lay between the germline ends. The CDR3 runs to 15 residues. Germline V lookup: CDR1 DFQATT, CDR2 SNEGSKA (reference sequence). CDR3 in DNA: TGCAGTGCTAGGAAGGGAGCGGGTATCTACAATGAGCAGTTCTTC. Translated: CSARKGAGIYNEQFF.

The chain carries TRBV12-3 or TRBV12-4 and TRBJ2-2, with D uncertain. Between the trimmed V and J ends, which lost 6 bases and 0 bases, there was a span of 5 bases. This CDR3 is 13 amino acids long. The CDR3 DNA sequence: TGTGCCAGCAGGTCCGCGAACACCGGGGAGCTGTTTTTT. Its translation: CASRSANTGELFF.

The rearrangement joins TRBV7-9 to TRBJ1-2; D is perhaps TRBD1 (5 bases). This CDR3 is 15 amino acids long. V lost 5 bases, J lost 3 bases, and 16 bases lay in between. Per the germline V gene, CDR1 is SEHNR and CDR2 is FQNEAQ (reference sequence). The CDR3 nucleotides are TGTGCCAGCAGCAATTTGGAGGGAGGGGACTATGGCTACACCTTC. Amino acids: CASSNLEGGDYGYTF.

V is TRBV20-1 and J is TRBJ1-2, with TRBD1 matching over 8 bases. The V gene end was trimmed by 7 bases and the J gene end by 5 bases; junction bases not matched to a gene: 3. Looked up from germline, CDR1 is DFQATT and CDR2 is SNEGSKA (reference sequence). The CDR3 length is 11 residues. Here the CDR3 DNA reads TGCAGTGGGACAGGGAATTATGGCTACACCTTC. Protein sequence: CSGTGNYGYTF.

This clonotype was seen more than once but under ten times. The V and J genes are TRBV29-1 and TRBJ1-1; D is perhaps TRBD1 (6 bases). The germline CDR1 and CDR2 sequences are SQVTM and ANQGSEA. V lost 6 bases, J lost 7 bases, and 9 bases lay in between. This CDR3 has 10 amino acids. The CDR3 is CSVGDIEAFF. CDR3 nucleotide sequence: TGCAGCGTCGGGGACATTGAAGCTTTCTTT.

This clonotype appeared a few times. The chain uses TRBV11-2 and TRBJ1-2, with 10 bases that match TRBD1. Trimming at V came to 7 bases and at J to 5 bases, leaving 7 bases not matched to a gene. The germline V gene has CDR1 SGHAT and CDR2 FQNNGV. The CDR3 contains 14 residues. The CDR3 coding sequence is TGTGCCAGCACAGGGGGACAGGGGCGGTATGGCTACACCTTC. As protein: CASTGGQGRYGYTF.

This clonotype was found a few times. The genes are TRBV4-3 and TRBJ2-1, with unresolved D. V lost 5 bases and J lost 5, with 13 bases in between. CDR3 size: 14 residues. Per the germline V gene, CDR1 is LGHNA and CDR2 is YSLEER. DNA for the CDR3: TGCGCCAGCAGCGGGGTAGTGCGCAACAATGAGCAGTTCTTC. Translating it yields CASSGVVRNNEQFF.

As concerns this clonotype: A read error may account for a junction end that differs from germline. V and J are TRBV29-1 and TRBJ2-4; no definite D call. Germline V lookup: CDR1 SQVTM, CDR2 ANQGSEA. The CDR3 length is 15 residues. CDR3 loop: CSVEHTSTAKNIRYF. The CDR3 DNA follows: TGCAGCGTTGAACATACATCGACGGCCAAAAACATTCGGTACTTC.

This clonotype was counted between two and nine times. The chain has TRBV3-1 and TRBJ2-2; 9 positions match TRBD2. The CDR3 extends over 14 amino acids. CDR1 LGHDT and CDR2 YNNKEL come from the germline V gene (reference sequence). The V gene end was trimmed by 6 bases and the J gene end by 6 bases; junction bases not matched to a gene: 5. The CDR3 coding sequence is TGTGCCAGCAGTCTTAGCGGGAGTGCCGGGGAGCTGTTTTTT. It is translated as CASSLSGSAGELFF.

This clonotype was recorded only once. The chain has TRBV11-3 and TRBJ2-2; D may be TRBD1 (5 bases). This CDR3 has 14 residues. V gave up 5 bases and J gave up 0 bases, with 7 bases separating them. Germline-derived CDR1 and CDR2 are SGHNT and YENEEA. CDR3 amino acids: CASSEDTNTGELFF. The DNA of the CDR3 is TGTGCCAGCAGCGAGGACACGAACACCGGGGAGCTGTTTTTT.

The gene calls are TRBV7-9 and TRBJ2-5; 9 positions agree with TRBD2. Trimming at V came to 5 bases and at J to 11 bases, leaving 9 bases not matched to a gene. The CDR3 consists of 13 residues. CDR1 SEHNR and CDR2 FQNEAQ come from the germline V gene (reference sequence). CDR3 loop: CASSHSGSGEQYF. In nucleotides, the CDR3 is TGTGCCAGCAGCCATAGCGGGAGTGGAGAGCAGTACTTC. The variable domain in full, completed from reference TRBV7-9 and TRBJ2-5, reads DTGVSQNPRHKITKRGQNVTFRCDPISEHNRLYWYRQTLGQGPEFLTYFQNEAQLEKSRLLSDRFSAERPKGSFSTLEIQRTEQGDSAMYLCASSHSGSGEQYFGPGTRLLVL.

The chain combines TRBV28 with TRBJ1-3, with D uncertain. The CDR3 is made up of 17 amino acids. The ends were cut back, 4 bases at V and 0 bases at J, with 16 bases in the middle. CDR1 is MDHEN and CDR2 is SYDVKM in the germline V gene. The CDR3 nucleotides are TGTGCCAGCAGTTCCCCCCCGGGCCGCGACTCTGGAAACACCATATATTTT. Protein product: CASSSPPGRDSGNTIYF.

This chain uses TRBV10-3 with TRBJ2-3; 8 nucleotides line up with TRBD2. The CDR3 is 15 amino acids. Trimming removed 6 bases from V and 4 bases from J; junction bases left unmatched: 9. Germline CDR1 is ENHRY and CDR2 is SYGVKD. The CDR3 here is CAIRTSAGAADTQYF. The CDR3 nucleotides read TGTGCCATCAGAACTTCAGCGGGAGCAGCAGATACGCAGTATTTT.

In its sample, this clonotype was seen a few times. One end of the junction fails to match germline, which may point to a read error. This chain connects TRBV28 to TRBJ2-7, with 10 positions matching TRBD2. The CDR3 spans 12 residues. Germline lookup yields CDR1 MDHEN and CDR2 SYDVKM. CDR3 in amino acids: CAGSFSGREQYF. The CDR3 DNA is TGTGCCGGCAGTTTTAGCGGGAGGGAGCAGTACTTC.

In this sample, this clonotype turned up many times. This chain links TRBV2 with TRBJ2-1; D is ambiguous. The J call may be incorrect, as the DNA end agrees better with TRBJ2-7. CDR1 and CDR2 from the germline V gene are SNHLY and FYNNEI. The CDR3 sequence is 14 residues long. The CDR3 coding sequence is TGTGCCAGCAGGATGGACGGGTCCTATCGTGAGCAGTACTTC. This sequence encodes CASRMDGSYREQYF.

The rearrangement uses TRBV7-2 and TRBJ1-2; D is uncertain. The CDR3 is 12 residues long. V was cut by 4 bases and J by 4 bases, with 7 bases left in between. Looked up from germline, CDR1 is SGHTA and CDR2 is FQGNSA. This CDR3 is CASSSALYGYTF. DNA for the CDR3: TGTGCCAGCAGCTCCGCGCTCTATGGCTACACCTTC.

This chain uses TRBV6-1 with TRBJ2-5, with 10 bases that match TRBD1. With V trimmed by 4 bases and J by 6 bases, 11 bases remained unmatched. Germline values: CDR1 MNHNS, CDR2 SASEGT. This CDR3 has 16 amino acids. The CDR3 DNA is TGTGCCAGCAGTGCGTCCGGGACAGGGGATGTGCAGACCCAGTACTTC. The encoded protein is CASSASGTGDVQTQYF.

This clonotype has a handful of counts. The chain links TRBV19 to TRBJ1-6; D is undetermined. V lost 3 bases and J lost 10, with 10 bases in between. Germline V gene sequence: CDR1 LNHDA, CDR2 SQIVND (reference sequence). CDR3 size: 13 residues. Here the CDR3 DNA reads TGTGCCAGTAGTATCAGGCCAGGATCACCCCTCCACTTT. Amino acid sequence: CASSIRPGSPLHF. The whole variable domain, remainder taken from reference TRBV19 and TRBJ1-6, is DGGITQSPKYLFRKEGQNVTLSCEQNLNHDAMYWYRQDPGQGLRLIYYSQIVNDFQKGDIAEGYSVSREKKESFPLTVTSAQKNPTAFYLCASSIRPGSPLHFGNGTRLTVT.

This clonotype turned up a few times. J is TRBJ2-3 and V is TRBV7-9; 7 bases map to TRBD1. Losses at the gene ends were 5 bases for V and 3 bases for J; bases not matched to a gene: 11. Looked up from germline, CDR1 is SEHNR and CDR2 is FQNEAQ (reference sequence). The CDR3 consists of 16 residues. The CDR3 DNA is TGTGCCAGCAGCAACCGACAGGGACCCAGGACAGATACGCAGTATTTT. Its protein product is CASSNRQGPRTDTQYF.

This sequence joins TRBV28 and TRBJ2-5, with TRBD1 matching over 7 bases. The CDR3 consists of 13 residues. Germline-derived CDR1 and CDR2 are MDHEN and SYDVKM. Trimming took 6 bases from V and 5 from J; bases not matched to a gene: 6. DNA of the CDR3: TGTGCCAGCAGAAAGACAGGGACGGAGACCCAGTACTTC. The encoded protein is CASRKTGTETQYF.